The 16 T cell receptor beta chains given below trace back to one sample, sequenced in a study of OX40 agonist ivuxolimab in advanced cancers. The data were produced by immunoSEQ multiplex PCR, yet TCRdb's version contains in-frame clones alone and is incomplete. The repertoire holds over 50,000 clones, with 82% as singletons. The sequences come from CD4+ or CD8+ T cells sorted from blood, collected in a trial of the OX40 agonist ivuxolimab. All receptors come from an adult with an advanced solid tumor such as melanoma, head and neck, liver or kidney cancer.

In its sample, this clone was seen a few times. V and J are TRBV19 and TRBJ2-1; weak D call: TRBD2 (10 bases). CDR1 LNHDA and CDR2 SQIVND come from the germline V gene (reference sequence). The CDR3 has 13 amino acids. The V end lost 7 bases, the J end lost 10 bases, and 17 bases lay between the germline ends. The CDR3 sequence: CASKLAGTGEQFF. Here the CDR3 DNA reads TGTGCCAGTAAACTAGCGGGGACAGGGGAGCAGTTCTTC.

With regard to this clone: This same CDR3 is encoded by further DNA sequences in the sample. The chain recombines TRBV6-6 with TRBJ2-1; the D gene is possibly TRBD1 (6 bases). Trimming stripped 6 bases from V and 9 bases from J, with 12 bases between. The germline V gene has CDR1 MNHNY and CDR2 SVGAGI (reference sequence). CDR3 length equals 12 residues. The CDR3 spells CASSPGVGEQFF. In nucleotides, the CDR3 is TGTGCCAGCAGCCCAGGGGTGGGTGAGCAGTTCTTC.

Details on this clone: The same CDR3 arises from other DNA sequences in this sample as well. The CDR3 loop is CASSRSSGIEYEQYF. DNA of the CDR3: TGTGCCAGCTCAAGGTCCAGCGGGATTGAATACGAGCAGTACTTC. The chain links TRBV18 to TRBJ2-7, with TRBD2 matching 7 bases. The germline V gene encodes CDR1 KGHSH and CDR2 LQKENI. The CDR3 is made up of 15 amino acids. V shed 5 bases, J shed 4 bases, and the junction held 11 bases outside the gene matches.

The genes are TRBV6-6 and TRBJ1-2; the D gene is possibly TRBD1 (6 bases). Germline V gene data show CDR1 as MNHNY and CDR2 as SVGAGI (reference sequence). The CDR3 extends over 15 amino acids. V dropped 7 bases and J dropped 2 bases, with 17 bases sitting between them. In DNA, the CDR3 is TGTGCCAGCACCAGATCAACTACAGGGAACTATGGCTACACCTTC. Encoded protein: CASTRSTTGNYGYTF.

The gene calls are TRBV7-9 and TRBJ2-3; D remains ambiguous. Germline V lookup: CDR1 SEHNR, CDR2 FQNEAQ (reference sequence). V was pared by 1 base and J by 4 bases, with 6 bases between. The length of the CDR3 is 13 residues. DNA for the CDR3: TGTGCCAGCAGCTTAGAAGCACCAGATACGCAGTATTTT. Amino acids: CASSLEAPDTQYF.

This chain connects TRBV18 to TRBJ2-5; D unresolved. The CDR3 consists of 14 residues. Germline values: CDR1 KGHSH, CDR2 LQKENI. The V and J ends lost 2 bases and 5 bases respectively, with 12 bases between them. The CDR3 DNA reads TGTGCCAGCTCACCATATAGTGTTTTCGAGACCCAGTACTTC. As protein: CASSPYSVFETQYF.

This rearrangement joins TRBV5-1 to TRBJ2-1, with 8 positions matching TRBD1. CDR3 length equals 16 residues. J lost 6 bases, V lost 1 base, and 9 bases had no gene match. Looked up from germline, CDR1 is SGHRS and CDR2 is YFSETQ. CDR3 nucleotides: TGCGCCAGCAGCTTGTTGACAGGGGCGACCGCCAATGAGCAGTTCTTC. Translated, it gives CASSLLTGATANEQFF.

The chain combines TRBV4-1 with TRBJ2-1; 14 positions agree with TRBD2. This CDR3 comprises 18 residues. CDR1 MGHRA and CDR2 YSYEKL come from the germline V gene. The ends lost 4 bases at V and 7 bases at J; junction bases unmatched: 12. The CDR3 bases are TGCGCCAGCAGCCGTGGACTAGCGGGAGGACAAATGGGGAATGAGCAGTTCTTC. It encodes CASSRGLAGGQMGNEQFF.

V is TRBV13 and J is TRBJ2-5; a possible D gene is TRBD2 (6 bases). CDR3 size: 16 residues. Germline V gene data show CDR1 as PRHDT and CDR2 as FYEKMQ (reference sequence). V shed 5 bases and J shed 5 bases, with 21 bases lying between them. CDR3 nucleotide sequence: TGTGCCAGCAGCCAACACTTAGCGGAGATTGAGGAGACCCAGTACTTC. Translation gives CASSQHLAEIEETQYF.

The chain links TRBV7-9 to TRBJ2-7; D remains unclear. CDR3 length: 12 amino acids. Germline assignment: CDR1 SEHNR and CDR2 FQNEAQ (reference sequence). The V end lost 3 bases, the J end lost 5 bases, and 8 bases lay between the germline ends. For the CDR3, the DNA is TGTGCCAGCAGCTTGATGGGTGACGAGCAGTACTTC. Translated: CASSLMGDEQYF.

V gene TRBV2 combines with J gene TRBJ1-5, with D possibly TRBD1 on 5 matching bases. The germline V gene has CDR1 SNHLY and CDR2 FYNNEI. This CDR3 is 9 amino acids long. Trimming took 8 bases from V and 10 from J, leaving 6 bases between them. The CDR3 DNA follows: TGTGCCAGCGGGGGTCCCCAGCATTTT. It specifies CASGGPQHF.

This clone was recorded a few times. The chain combines TRBV14 with TRBJ1-1; D ambiguous. Trimming took 1 base from V and 1 from J, leaving 7 bases between them. This CDR3 is 14 amino acids long. Looked up from germline, CDR1 is SGHDN and CDR2 is FVKESK. CDR3 protein: CASSQGARNTEAFF. The CDR3, as DNA: TGTGCCAGCAGCCAAGGAGCCAGGAACACTGAAGCTTTCTTT. Full variable domain (missing parts from reference TRBV14 and TRBJ1-1): EAGVTQFPSHSVIEKGQTVTLRCDPISGHDNLYWYRRVMGKEIKFLLHFVKESKQDESGMPNNRFLAERTGGTYSTLKVQPAELEDSGVYFCASSQGARNTEAFFGQGTRLTVV.

This rearrangement joins TRBV7-2 to TRBJ2-4; D is undetermined. This CDR3 contains 15 residues. V was trimmed by 1 base and J by 9 bases, leaving 16 bases between them. Germline loops: CDR1 SGHTA, CDR2 FQGNSA. The CDR3 DNA reads as TGTGCCAGCAGCTTAGTAATATCGAGTCAATCCATTCAGTACTTC. It encodes CASSLVISSQSIQYF.

V is TRBV7-9 and J is TRBJ2-5, with TRBD1 matching 7 bases. The CDR3 is 13 residues long. Unmatched junction bases numbered 4, after V lost 5 bases and J lost 4 bases. Germline values: CDR1 SEHNR, CDR2 FQNEAQ (reference sequence). The CDR3 coding sequence is TGTGCCAGCAGCCCGACAGGGATAGAGACCCAGTACTTC. Translating it yields CASSPTGIETQYF.

A single count supports this clone. The chain recombines TRBV2 with TRBJ1-1; TRBD1 might be the D (6 bases). This CDR3 is built from 15 residues. Trimming shortened V by 1 base and J by 8 bases, and 17 bases separated the two germline ends. CDR1 and CDR2 from the germline V gene are SNHLY and FYNNEI. The CDR3 spells CASSEEGFGGAEAFF. CDR3 coding DNA: TGTGCCAGCAGTGAAGAGGGGTTCGGGGGGGCAGAAGCTTTCTTT.

This clone was counted only a few times. The CDR3 is CSATGETQYF. The CDR3 DNA sequence: TGCAGTGCTACCGGGGAGACCCAGTACTTC. The V and J genes are TRBV20-1 and TRBJ2-5; D remains ambiguous. Per the germline V gene, CDR1 is DFQATT and CDR2 is SNEGSKA (reference sequence). V was pared by 4 bases and J by 5 bases, with 5 bases between. CDR3 size: 10 residues.